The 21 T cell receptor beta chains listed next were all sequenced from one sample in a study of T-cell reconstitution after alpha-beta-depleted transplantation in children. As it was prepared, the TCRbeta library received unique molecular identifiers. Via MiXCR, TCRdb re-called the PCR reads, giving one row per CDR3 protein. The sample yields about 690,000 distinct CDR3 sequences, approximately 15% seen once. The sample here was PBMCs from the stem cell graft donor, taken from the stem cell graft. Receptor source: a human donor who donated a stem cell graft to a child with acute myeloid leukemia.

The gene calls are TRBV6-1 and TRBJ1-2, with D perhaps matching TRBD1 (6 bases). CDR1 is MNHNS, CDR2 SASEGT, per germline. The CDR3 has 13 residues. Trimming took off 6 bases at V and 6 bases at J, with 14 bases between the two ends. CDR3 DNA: TGTGCCAGCAGCCAAGCGGGGGCACATGGCTACACCTTC. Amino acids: CASSQAGAHGYTF.

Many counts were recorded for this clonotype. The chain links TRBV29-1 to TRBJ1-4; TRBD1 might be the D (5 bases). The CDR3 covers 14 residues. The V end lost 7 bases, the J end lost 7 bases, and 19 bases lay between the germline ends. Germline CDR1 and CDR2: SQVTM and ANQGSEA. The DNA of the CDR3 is TGCAGCGCCGAAGCCGGTGGGGGGGGTGAAAAACTGTTTTTT. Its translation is CSAEAGGGGEKLFF.

CDR3 region: CSALGLRNTEAFF. CDR3 coding DNA: TGCAGTGCTCTGGGACTCAGGAACACTGAAGCTTTCTTT. The chain is built from TRBV20-1 and TRBJ1-1, with D possibly matching TRBD1 (5 bases). V was trimmed by 5 bases and J by 1 base, leaving 11 bases between them. The CDR3 contains 13 residues. CDR1 and CDR2 from the germline V gene are DFQATT and SNEGSKA (reference sequence).

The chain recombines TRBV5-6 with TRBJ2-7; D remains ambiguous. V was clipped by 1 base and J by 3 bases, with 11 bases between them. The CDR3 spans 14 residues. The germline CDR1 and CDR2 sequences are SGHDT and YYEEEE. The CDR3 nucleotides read TGTGCCAGCAGCTTGCGGGCCAAGGGCTACGAGCAGTACTTC. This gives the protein CASSLRAKGYEQYF.

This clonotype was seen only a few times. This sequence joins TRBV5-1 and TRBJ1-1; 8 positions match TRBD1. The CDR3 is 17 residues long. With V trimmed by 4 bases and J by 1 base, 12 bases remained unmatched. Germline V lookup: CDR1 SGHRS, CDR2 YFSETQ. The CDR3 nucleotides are TGCGCCAGCAGCCCCGTCCCGGGACAGGCCTGGAACACTGAAGCTTTCTTT. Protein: CASSPVPGQAWNTEAFF. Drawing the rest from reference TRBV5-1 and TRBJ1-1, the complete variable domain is KAGVTQTPRYLIKTRGQQVTLSCSPISGHRSVSWYQQTPGQGLQFLFEYFSETQRNKGNFPGRFSGRQFSNSRSEMNVSTLELGDSALYLCASSPVPGQAWNTEAFFGQGTRLTVV.

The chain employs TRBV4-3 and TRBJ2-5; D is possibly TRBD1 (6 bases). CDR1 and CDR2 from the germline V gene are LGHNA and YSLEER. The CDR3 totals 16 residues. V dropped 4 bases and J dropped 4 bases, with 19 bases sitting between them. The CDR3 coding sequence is TGCGCCAGCAGCCCTTTAGGGCAGGGGCGCCCAGAGACCCAGTACTTC. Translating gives CASSPLGQGRPETQYF.

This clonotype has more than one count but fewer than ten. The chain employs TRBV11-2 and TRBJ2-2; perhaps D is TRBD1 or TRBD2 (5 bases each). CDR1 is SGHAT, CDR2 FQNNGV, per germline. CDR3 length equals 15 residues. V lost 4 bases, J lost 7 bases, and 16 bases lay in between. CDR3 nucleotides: TGTGCCAGCAGCTCGACGTTTTTTGGGGGCGGGGAGCTGTTTTTT. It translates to CASSSTFFGGGELFF. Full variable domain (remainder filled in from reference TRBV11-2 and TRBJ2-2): EAGVAQSPRYKIIEKRQSVAFWCNPISGHATLYWYQQILGQGPKLLIQFQNNGVVDDSQLPKDRFSAERLKGVDSTLKIQPAKLEDSAVYLCASSSTFFGGGELFFGEGSRLTVL.

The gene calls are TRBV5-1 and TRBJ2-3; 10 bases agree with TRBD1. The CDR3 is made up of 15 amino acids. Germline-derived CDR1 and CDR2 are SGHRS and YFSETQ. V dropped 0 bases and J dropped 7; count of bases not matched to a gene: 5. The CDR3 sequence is CASSLGDRGLNTQYF. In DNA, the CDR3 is TGCGCCAGCAGCTTGGGGGACAGGGGATTGAATACGCAGTATTTT.

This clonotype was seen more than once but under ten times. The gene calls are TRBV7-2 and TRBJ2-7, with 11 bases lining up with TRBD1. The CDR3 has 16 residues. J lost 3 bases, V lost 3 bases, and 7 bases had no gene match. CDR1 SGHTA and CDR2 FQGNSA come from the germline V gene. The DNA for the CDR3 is TGTGCCAGCAGCTTCGGACAGGGGGCATTCGGCTACGAGCAGTACTTC. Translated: CASSFGQGAFGYEQYF.

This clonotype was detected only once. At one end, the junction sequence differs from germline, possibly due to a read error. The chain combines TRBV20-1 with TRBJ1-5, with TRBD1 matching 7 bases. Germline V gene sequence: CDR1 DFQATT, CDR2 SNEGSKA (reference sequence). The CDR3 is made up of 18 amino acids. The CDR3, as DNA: TGCTGTGCTAGAGATCCGGGACAGCCTCAAGATAGCAATCAGCCCCAGCATTTT. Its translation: CCARDPGQPQDSNQPQHF.

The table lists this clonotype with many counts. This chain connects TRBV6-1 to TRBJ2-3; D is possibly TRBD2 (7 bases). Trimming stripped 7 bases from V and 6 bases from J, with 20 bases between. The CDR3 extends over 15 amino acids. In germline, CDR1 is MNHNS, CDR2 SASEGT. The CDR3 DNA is TGTGCCAGCAACCCTGAAGCACAGGGAGGGGATACGCAGTATTTT. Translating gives CASNPEAQGGDTQYF.

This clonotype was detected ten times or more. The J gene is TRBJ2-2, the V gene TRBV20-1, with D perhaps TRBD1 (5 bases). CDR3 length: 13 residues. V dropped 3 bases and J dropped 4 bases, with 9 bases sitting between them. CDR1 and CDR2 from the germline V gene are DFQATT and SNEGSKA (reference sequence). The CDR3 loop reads CSARQGFTGELFF. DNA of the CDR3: TGCAGTGCTAGGCAGGGATTCACCGGGGAGCTGTTTTTT.

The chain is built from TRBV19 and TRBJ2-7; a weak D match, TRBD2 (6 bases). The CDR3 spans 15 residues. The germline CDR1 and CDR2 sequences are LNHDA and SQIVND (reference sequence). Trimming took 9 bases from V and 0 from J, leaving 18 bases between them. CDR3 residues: CASPGGTGTSYEQYF. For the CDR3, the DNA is TGTGCCAGCCCGGGCGGGACGGGGACCTCCTACGAGCAGTACTTC.

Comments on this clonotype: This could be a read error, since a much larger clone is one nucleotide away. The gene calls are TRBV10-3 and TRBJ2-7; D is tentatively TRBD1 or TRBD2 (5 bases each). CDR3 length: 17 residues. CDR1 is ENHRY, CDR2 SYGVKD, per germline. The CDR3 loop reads CAISSRGGISSSCEQYF. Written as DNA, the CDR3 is TGTGCCATCAGCTCTCGTGGGGGAATCTCAAGCTCCTGCGAGCAGTACTTC.

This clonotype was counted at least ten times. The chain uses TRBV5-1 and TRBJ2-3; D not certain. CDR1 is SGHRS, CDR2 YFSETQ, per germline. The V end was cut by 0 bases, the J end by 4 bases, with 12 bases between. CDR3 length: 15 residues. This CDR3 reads CASSLADKLADTQYF. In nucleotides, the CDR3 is TGCGCCAGCAGCTTGGCCGATAAACTCGCAGATACGCAGTATTTT.

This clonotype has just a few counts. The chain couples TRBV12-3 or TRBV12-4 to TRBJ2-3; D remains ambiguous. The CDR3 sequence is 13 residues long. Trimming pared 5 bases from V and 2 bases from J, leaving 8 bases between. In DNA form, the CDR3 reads TGTGCCAGCAGTCCGGATTACACAGATACGCAGTATTTT. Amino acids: CASSPDYTDTQYF.

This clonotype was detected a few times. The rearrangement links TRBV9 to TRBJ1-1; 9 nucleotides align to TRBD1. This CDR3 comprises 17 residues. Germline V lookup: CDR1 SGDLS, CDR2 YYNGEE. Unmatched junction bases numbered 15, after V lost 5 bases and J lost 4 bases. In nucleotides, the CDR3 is TGTGCCAGCAGGGATACAGGGGGCGCGGTGGCGGCCACTGAAGCTTTCTTT. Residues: CASRDTGGAVAATEAFF.

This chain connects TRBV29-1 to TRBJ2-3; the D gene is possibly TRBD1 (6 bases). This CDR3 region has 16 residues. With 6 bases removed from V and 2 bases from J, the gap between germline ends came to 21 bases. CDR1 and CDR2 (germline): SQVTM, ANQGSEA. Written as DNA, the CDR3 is TGCAGCGTACCCCCAACCCGACAGGCATACACAGATACGCAGTATTTT. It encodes CSVPPTRQAYTDTQYF.

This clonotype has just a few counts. CDR3 DNA sequence: TGCAGTGCTGCCTCAGGTGGCCCGAACACCGGGGAGCTGTTTTTT. Translation gives CSAASGGPNTGELFF. The rearrangement uses TRBV20-1 and TRBJ2-2; D not resolved. V shed 5 bases and J shed 0 bases, with 13 bases lying between them. The germline CDR1 and CDR2 sequences are DFQATT and SNEGSKA (reference sequence). This CDR3 spans 15 amino acids.

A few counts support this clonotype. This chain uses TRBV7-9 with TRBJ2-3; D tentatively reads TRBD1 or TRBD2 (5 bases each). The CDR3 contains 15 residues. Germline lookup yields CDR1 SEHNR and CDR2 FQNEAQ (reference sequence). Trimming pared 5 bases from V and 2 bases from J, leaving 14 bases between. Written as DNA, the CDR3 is TGTGCCAGCAGCCCGTACACCGGGGCCACAGATACGCAGTATTTT. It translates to CASSPYTGATDTQYF.

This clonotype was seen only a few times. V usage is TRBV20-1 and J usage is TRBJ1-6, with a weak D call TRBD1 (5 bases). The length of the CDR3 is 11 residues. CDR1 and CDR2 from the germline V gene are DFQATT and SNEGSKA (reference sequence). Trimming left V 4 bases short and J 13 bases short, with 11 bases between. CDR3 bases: TGCAGTGCTACTCGAGGGGCCCCCCTCCACTTT. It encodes CSATRGAPLHF.